The clone carrying this T cell receptor (beta chain) was found a few times. These data belong to a study of cytomegalovirus exposure and HLA in healthy donors. Study-level information: In terms of ancestry, the Caucasian-associated cluster contained about four fifths of the roughly 400 genotyped donors.

PCR involved 60 Vbeta and 13 Jbeta primers. Method: immunoSEQ multiplex PCR; TCRdb's copy keeps in-frame clones and lacks some. The table records 95,000 to 100,000 clones, 76% of them present only once. The CDR3 totals 14 residues. Germline lookup yields CDR1 KGHSH and CDR2 LQKENI. Trimming pared 0 bases from V and 6 bases from J, leaving 12 bases between. Sequenced: PBMCs. This receptor was identified in a middle-aged man in good health and CMV-seronegative. This chain links TRBV18 with TRBJ2-7; D is perhaps TRBD1 (6 bases). Written as DNA, the CDR3 is TGTGCCAGCTCACCACCATACAGGGCGGCCGAGCAGTACTTC. As protein: CASSPPYRAAEQYF.